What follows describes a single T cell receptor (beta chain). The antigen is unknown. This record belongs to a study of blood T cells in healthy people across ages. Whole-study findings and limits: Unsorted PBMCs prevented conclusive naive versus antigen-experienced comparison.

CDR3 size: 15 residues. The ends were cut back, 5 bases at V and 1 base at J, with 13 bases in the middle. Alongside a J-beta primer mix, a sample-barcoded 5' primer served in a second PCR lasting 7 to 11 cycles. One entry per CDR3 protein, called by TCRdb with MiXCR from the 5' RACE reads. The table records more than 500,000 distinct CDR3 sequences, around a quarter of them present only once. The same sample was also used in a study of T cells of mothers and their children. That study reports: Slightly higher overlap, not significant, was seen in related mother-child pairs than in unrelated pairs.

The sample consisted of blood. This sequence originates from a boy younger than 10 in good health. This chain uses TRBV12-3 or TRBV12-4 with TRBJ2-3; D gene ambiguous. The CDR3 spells CASSATLSGTDTQYF. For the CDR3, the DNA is TGTGCCAGCAGTGCTACCCTGAGTGGCACAGATACGCAGTATTTT.